Sequencing of this T cell receptor beta chain was carried out in a study of cytomegalovirus exposure and HLA in healthy donors. General study results and limits: A few chains tied to CMV proved CMV antigen-specific in vitro. Cytomegalovirus association was assigned to more than 150 TCR beta chains. According to a subsequent analysis, TCR clusters identified in the first cohort showed a tendency to co-occur across the roughly 120 validation repertoires.

TCRdb's table, derived via immunoSEQ multiplex PCR, lists solely in-frame clones and lacks some. The repertoire includes approximately 190,000 clones, more than 75% of them detected once, and roughly 7% sits in the top ten. Germline-derived CDR1 and CDR2 are MNHEY and SMNVEV (reference sequence). V lost 3 bases to trimming and J lost 4 bases; unmatched junction nucleotides: 3. The CDR3 contains 15 residues. The donors were members of the validation cohort, which comprised about 130 subjects and was separate from the first cohort of 600 to 800 subjects. For this clone: Its antigen remains unknown.

The rearrangement joins TRBV27 to TRBJ2-3, with TRBD1 matching 11 bases. Sequencing used PBMCs. This sequence was found in a man aged 18 to 30 in good health and CMV-seropositive. DNA of the CDR3: TGTGCCAGCAGTTTGGACAGGGGGCCCGCAGATACGCAGTATTTT. The encoded protein is CASSLDRGPADTQYF.